These T cell receptor beta chains were read from a single sample in a study of T-cell reconstitution after alpha-beta-depleted transplantation in children. MiXCR was run by TCRdb on the PCR reads, yielding one entry per CDR3 protein. The sample lists hundreds of thousands of distinct CDR3 sequences, roughly 15% occurring once. The starting material was PBMCs from the stem cell graft donor, obtained from the stem cell graft. These receptors all come from a human donor who donated a stem cell graft to a child with acute myeloid leukemia. CDR3s include the opening cysteine and the closing phenylalanine or tryptophan. D genes are given only for firm matches. Clone size appears in some rows only: once, few, many, or a class for an expanded clone.

j_call d_call clone_size v_call cdr3_nt cdr3_aa
TRBJ1-5 - few TRBV9 TGTGCCAGCAGCGTAGGCGATACAGGGTCTCAGCCCCAGCATTTT CASSVGDTGSQPQHF
TRBJ2-1 - many TRBV20-1 TGCAGTGCTCACTCCGTCTCCTACAATGAGCAGTTCTTC CSAHSVSYNEQFF
TRBJ1-5 TRBD1 few TRBV20-1 TGCAGTGCTGGGACAGGGGGCCGGGTCGGTCAGCCCCAGCATTTT CSAGTGGRVGQPQHF
TRBJ1-1 TRBD1 - TRBV5-1 TGCGCCAGCAGCTCAGAGGGACAGGGATACACTGAAGCTTTCTTT CASSSEGQGYTEAFF
TRBJ1-4 - few TRBV6-2/TRBV6-3 TGTGCCAGCAGTTTCGACAGCGCAACTAATGAAAAACTGTTTTTT CASSFDSATNEKLFF
TRBJ2-3 - many TRBV20-1 TGCAGTGCTAGAGATCCGGTTAGGGCAGATACGCAGTATTTT CSARDPVRADTQYF
TRBJ2-7 - - TRBV7-2 TGTGCCAGCAGCCACGGGTCCGATCCCTACGAGCAGTACTTC CASSHGSDPYEQYF
TRBJ2-5 - few TRBV5-5 TGTGCCAGCAGCTTGTGGGGCAGAGAGACCCAGTACTTC CASSLWGRETQYF
TRBJ1-5 - - TRBV12-3/TRBV12-4 TGTGCCAGCAGTCCCGCTTTAGGGGCGAAAAATCAGCCCCAGCATTTT CASSPALGAKNQPQHF
TRBJ2-3 - many TRBV25-1 TGTGCCAGCAGTGAAAGGGGAACCTACACAGATACGCAGTATTTT CASSERGTYTDTQYF
TRBJ2-5 - - TRBV12-3/TRBV12-4 TGTGCCAGCAAGGGCCAACAAGAGACCCAGTACTTC CASKGQQETQYF
TRBJ1-6 - many TRBV5-5 TGTGCCAGCACCGACAGCTCCTATAATTCACCCCTCCACTTT CASTDSSYNSPLHF
TRBJ2-1 - many TRBV5-4 TGTGCCAGCAGCATGGGACCGAGCTCCTACAATGAGCAGTTCTTC CASSMGPSSYNEQFF
TRBJ2-4 - few TRBV7-2 TGTGCCAGCAGCTCCTCAGGAGGGATAAGGATTCAGTACTTC CASSSSGGIRIQYF